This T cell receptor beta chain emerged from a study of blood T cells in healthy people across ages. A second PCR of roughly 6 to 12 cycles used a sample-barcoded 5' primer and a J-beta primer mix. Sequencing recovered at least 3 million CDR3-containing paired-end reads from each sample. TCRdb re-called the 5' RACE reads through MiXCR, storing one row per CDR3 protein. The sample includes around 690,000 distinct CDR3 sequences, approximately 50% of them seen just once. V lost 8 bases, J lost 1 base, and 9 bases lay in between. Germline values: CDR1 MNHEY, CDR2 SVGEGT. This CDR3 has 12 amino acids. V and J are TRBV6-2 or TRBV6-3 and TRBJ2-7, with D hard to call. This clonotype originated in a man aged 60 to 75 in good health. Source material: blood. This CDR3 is CASAGSSYEQYF. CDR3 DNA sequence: TGTGCCAGCGCCGGGTCGTCCTACGAGCAGTACTTC.